This is a list of T cell receptor beta chains from one sample in a study of cytomegalovirus exposure and HLA in healthy donors. The repertoire was sequenced with immunoSEQ multiplex PCR; TCRdb's copy has only in-frame clones and lacks some. The table includes over 120,000 clones, under 90% detected once. The sequencing sample was made of PBMCs. These receptors all stem from a middle-aged man in good health and CMV-seronegative. Both conserved end residues are part of each CDR3. D genes are given only for firm matches. Size is omitted from some rows. Given values are once, few, many or a class for expanded clones.

.	TRBD2	TRBV6-1	TRBJ2-3	CASSERGRGGRITDTQYF	TGTGCCAGCAGTGAAAGGGGGCGGGGGGGCCGAATAACAGATACGCAGTATTTT
.	.	TRBV5-5	TRBJ1-2	CASSPNLRSNWNYGYTF	TGTGCCAGCAGCCCCAACCTGAGGTCGAATTGGAACTATGGCTACACCTTC
.	.	TRBV29-1	TRBJ1-3	CSVGGGLGTGNTIYF	TGCAGCGTTGGAGGAGGTCTGGGAACTGGAAACACCATATATTTT
.	TRBD2	TRBV10-3	TRBJ2-3	CAITRTSGGRTDTQYF	TGTGCCATCACTCGGACTAGCGGGGGACGCACAGATACGCAGTATTTT
few	TRBD1	TRBV27	TRBJ1-2	CASSFQGARQSSYGYTF	TGTGCCAGCAGTTTTCAGGGGGCAAGACAGTCGAGCTATGGCTACACCTTC
.	.	TRBV10-3	TRBJ2-7	CAISESFRQDAYEQYF	TGTGCCATCAGTGAGTCGTTTCGACAGGACGCCTACGAGCAGTACTTC
.	.	TRBV7-7	TRBJ2-7	CASSLDRTGEQYF	TGTGCTAGCAGCTTAGACAGAACCGGCGAGCAGTACTTC
.	TRBD2	TRBV10-1	TRBJ2-3	CASSVGLAASTDTQYF	TGCGCCAGCAGTGTAGGACTAGCGGCTAGCACAGATACGCAGTATTTT
.	.	TRBV20-1	TRBJ2-5	CSVYGGATQYF	TGCAGTGTTTATGGCGGAGCGACCCAGTACTTC
.	.	TRBV9	TRBJ1-5	CARSGGCWQPQHF	TGTGCCCGTTCGGGGGGTTGTTGGCAGCCCCAGCATTTT
once	.	TRBV7-7	TRBJ2-7	CASSDGGGTEQYF	TGTGCCAGCAGCGACGGTGGGGGGACCGAGCAGTACTTC
.	.	TRBV7-9	TRBJ2-5	CASSQLGHQETQYF	TGTGCCAGCAGCCAATTGGGCCACCAGGAGACCCAGTACTTC
.	.	TRBV4-1	TRBJ1-1	CASSQESSPNTEAFF	TGCGCCAGCAGCCAAGAATCTTCCCCGAACACTGAAGCTTTCTTT
.	.	TRBV4-2	TRBJ1-3	CASSQETGLSGNTIYF	TGTGCCAGCAGCCAAGAAACAGGGCTCTCTGGAAACACCATATATTTT
.	TRBD1	TRBV9	TRBJ2-2	CASSPRQGTGELFF	TGTGCCAGCAGCCCCCGACAGGGTACCGGGGAGCTGTTTTTT
.	TRBD1	TRBV5-1	TRBJ2-3	CASSLGQGGDTQYF	TGCGCCAGCAGCTTAGGACAGGGCGGAGATACGCAGTATTTT
once	.	TRBV11-2	TRBJ2-5	CASSGGIQETQYF	TGTGCCAGCAGTGGGGGGATCCAAGAGACCCAGTACTTC
.	TRBD2	TRBV27	TRBJ2-3	CASLKWTSGGAGDTQYF	TGTGCCAGCTTGAAATGGACTAGCGGGGGGGCTGGAGATACGCAGTATTTT
.	TRBD2	TRBV5-8	TRBJ2-5	CASSLLGLAGAETQYF	TGTGCCAGCAGCCTTCTGGGACTAGCGGGGGCAGAGACCCAGTACTTC
.	TRBD1	TRBV27	TRBJ2-7	CASSPVRDRSYEQYF	TGTGCCAGCAGTCCTGTTCGGGACAGGTCCTACGAGCAGTACTTC
.	.	TRBV1	TRBJ1-5	CTSSLPGTGNQPQHF	TGCACCAGCAGCCTCCCCGGGACTGGCAATCAGCCCCAGCATTTT
once	TRBD2	TRBV27	TRBJ2-1	CASSLLAGGFNEQFF	TGTGCCAGCAGTTTGTTAGCGGGGGGCTTCAATGAGCAGTTCTTC
once	.	TRBV2	TRBJ2-7	CASSEAGQGVGQYF	TGTGCCAGCAGTGAAGCGGGGCAGGGTGTAGGGCAGTACTTC
.	.	TRBV6-1	TRBJ2-3	CASSEFQGGSTDTQYF	TGTGCCAGCAGTGAATTCCAGGGTGGAAGCACAGATACGCAGTATTTT
few	.	TRBV28	TRBJ2-5	CASSHRVGSETQYF	TGTGCCAGCAGTCACAGGGTAGGATCAGAGACCCAGTACTTC
.	TRBD2	TRBV15	TRBJ2-1	CATSGASGTSGSYNEQFF	TGTGCCACCAGCGGGGCCTCCGGGACTAGCGGGAGCTACAATGAGCAGTTCTTC
.	TRBD1	TRBV28	TRBJ2-7	CASSSDRVSDEQYF	TGTGCCAGCAGTTCGGACAGGGTTTCGGACGAGCAGTACTTC
.	.	TRBV7-8	TRBJ1-1	CASSLAEGYAFF	TGTGCCAGCAGCTTAGCGGAGGGATACGCTTTCTTT
.	TRBD2	TRBV19	TRBJ2-2	CASSKLAGGPNTGELFF	TGTGCCAGTAGTAAACTAGCGGGGGGGCCTAACACCGGGGAGCTGTTTTTT
.	.	TRBV5-6	TRBJ1-3	CASSLWGEVTNTIYF	TGTGCCAGCAGCTTGTGGGGGGAAGTCACGAACACCATATATTTT
.	TRBD2	TRBV11-2	TRBJ2-5	CASSLAGGVQETQYF	TGTGCCAGCAGCTTAGCGGGGGGGGTTCAAGAGACCCAGTACTTC
.	TRBD1	TRBV6-5	TRBJ1-1	CASSVGQEAFF	TGTGCCAGCAGTGTGGGACAGGAAGCTTTCTTT
few	TRBD1	TRBV2	TRBJ1-1	CASSADRSPSNTEAFF	TGTGCCAGCAGTGCGGACAGGTCCCCCTCGAACACTGAAGCTTTCTTT
.	.	TRBV27	TRBJ1-5	CASSLGAGAQPQHF	TGTGCCAGCAGTTTAGGGGCAGGGGCTCAGCCCCAGCATTTT
.	TRBD1	TRBV7-2	TRBJ2-2	CASSRQGPGELFF	TGTGCCAGCAGCAGACAGGGACCCGGGGAGCTGTTTTTT